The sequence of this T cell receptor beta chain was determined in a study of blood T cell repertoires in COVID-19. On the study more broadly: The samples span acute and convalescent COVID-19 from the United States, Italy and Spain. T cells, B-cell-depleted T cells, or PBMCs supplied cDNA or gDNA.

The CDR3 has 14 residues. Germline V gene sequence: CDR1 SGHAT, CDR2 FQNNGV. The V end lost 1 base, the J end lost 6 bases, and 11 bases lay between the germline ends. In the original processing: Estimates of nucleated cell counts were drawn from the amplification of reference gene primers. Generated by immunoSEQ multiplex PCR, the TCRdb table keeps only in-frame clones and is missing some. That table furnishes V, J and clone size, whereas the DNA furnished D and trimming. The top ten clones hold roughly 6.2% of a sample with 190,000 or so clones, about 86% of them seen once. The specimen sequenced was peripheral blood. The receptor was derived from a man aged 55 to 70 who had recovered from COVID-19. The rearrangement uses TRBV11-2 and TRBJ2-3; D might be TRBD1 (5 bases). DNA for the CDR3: TGTGCCAGCAGCTTAGCCTCAGGGCCCGATACGCAGTATTTT. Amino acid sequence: CASSLASGPDTQYF.